This T cell receptor (beta chain) derives from a study of T cell repertoires in cytomegalovirus infection. Study-wide context: The public TCR beta signatures pointed to both CMV infection and matching HLA type.

One entry per CDR3 protein results from TCRdb running MiXCR on the reads. The profile covers fewer than 350,000 distinct CDR3 sequences, with over 7.5% appearing a single time and 3.5% to 4.5% taken by the ten largest. Ten or more counts support this clonotype. Its antigen is still unknown. Whole-study findings and limits: Totalled public TCR beta family frequency picked out people who carried CMV plus the relevant HLA. HLA-C-restricted, CMV-specific TCR beta clonotypes were dominant ex vivo.

The length of the CDR3 is 15 residues. The V and J ends lost 0 bases and 0 bases respectively, with 12 bases between them. CDR1 and CDR2 from the germline V gene are DFQATT and SNEGSKA (reference sequence). The sequenced material came from PBMCs. The TCR was taken from a human donor in good health (CMV status not recorded). Some clones in this sample may be carry-over from other donors' samples. The chain couples TRBV20-1 to TRBJ2-7, with D possibly being TRBD1 (6 bases). CDR3 region: CSARELTGSSYEQYF. The DNA for the CDR3 is TGCAGTGCTAGAGAGTTGACAGGAAGCTCCTACGAGCAGTACTTC.